This entry lists 23 T cell receptor beta chains sequenced from one sample in a study of blood T cell repertoires in COVID-19. Generated by immunoSEQ multiplex PCR, the TCRdb table keeps only in-frame clones and is missing some. This sample has 300,000 or so clones, with roughly 90% found just once. The sequencing input was PBMCs or T cells enriched from blood (not recorded which). These receptors originate from a woman aged 25 to 39 who had recovered from COVID-19.

In DNA, the CDR3 is TGTGCCACAAACAACAGGGGGCAGCATGAAAAACTGTTTTTT. It codes for CATNNRGQHEKLFF. The chain links TRBV28 to TRBJ1-4; TRBD1 matches at 9 bases. From germline, CDR1 is MDHEN and CDR2 SYDVKM. V lost 10 bases to trimming and J lost 6 bases; unmatched junction nucleotides: 9. The CDR3 contains 14 residues.

In this sample, this clone turned up a few times. This chain uses TRBV5-1 with TRBJ1-3; the D is unclear. The CDR3 covers 15 residues. The V gene's germline CDR1 is SGHRS and CDR2 YFSETQ. V gave up 0 bases and J gave up 2 bases, with 9 bases separating them. CDR3 sequence reads: CASSLAPEPGNTIYF. The CDR3 nucleotides are TGCGCCAGCAGCTTGGCGCCAGAACCTGGAAACACCATATATTTT.

V gene TRBV2 combines with J gene TRBJ1-6; no clear D. The CDR3 runs 16 residues. V dropped 6 bases and J dropped 0 bases, with 12 bases sitting between them. The germline CDR1 and CDR2 sequences are SNHLY and FYNNEI. CDR3 coding DNA: TGTGCCAGCAGCGGACTGACAATCTCCTATAATTCACCCCTCCACTTT. As protein: CASSGLTISYNSPLHF.

J is TRBJ2-1 and V is TRBV9; D ambiguous. This CDR3 is built from 13 residues. CDR1 is SGDLS and CDR2 is YYNGEE in the germline V gene. V shed 0 bases and J shed 7 bases, with 8 bases lying between them. The CDR3 nucleotides are TGTGCCAGCAGCGTAGTGGTCGGGAATGAGCAGTTCTTC. This translates into CASSVVVGNEQFF. Supplemented by reference TRBV9 and TRBJ2-1, the full variable domain reads DSGVTQTPKHLITATGQRVTLRCSPRSGDLSVYWYQQSLDQGLQFLIQYYNGEERAKGNILERFSAQQFPDLHSELNLSSLELGDSALYFCASSVVVGNEQFFGPGTRLTVL.

The chain has TRBV28 and TRBJ1-1; a possible D gene is TRBD1 (6 bases). The CDR3 is 13 residues long. V was cut by 11 bases and J by 4 bases, with 17 bases left in between. The germline V gene encodes CDR1 MDHEN and CDR2 SYDVKM. The CDR3 loop reads CALARGGSTEAFF. CDR3 nucleotide sequence: TGTGCCCTAGCCAGGGGCGGGAGCACTGAAGCTTTCTTT.

The J gene is TRBJ2-1, the V gene TRBV5-3; a weak D match, TRBD2 (6 bases). TRBV5-3 belongs to the ORF category, with a function that is uncertain. This CDR3 comprises 16 residues. The V and J ends lost 7 bases and 4 bases respectively, with 21 bases between them. CDR3 coding DNA: TGTGCCAGAGGGGGTAATCTAGCGCCGGGGTACAATGAGCAGTTCTTC. Protein: CARGGNLAPGYNEQFF.

The CDR3 bases are TGTGCCAGCAGCGCGACAGGGGGGACTGGGTTACGTCAGCCCCAGCATTTT. Amino acid sequence: CASSATGGTGLRQPQHF. The chain joins TRBV5-6 to TRBJ1-5, with 9 positions matching TRBD1. This CDR3 contains 17 residues. J gave up 6 bases and V 4 bases, and 14 bases lay outside the gene matches. The germline CDR1 and CDR2 sequences are SGHDT and YYEEEE.

The chain uses TRBV2 and TRBJ2-3, with 14 bases fitting TRBD2. The CDR3 runs to 17 residues. V shed 8 bases, J shed 2 bases, and the junction held 9 bases outside the gene matches. The germline gives CDR1 SNHLY, CDR2 FYNNEI. CDR3 region: CASPPGTSGGNTDTQYF. The CDR3 coding sequence is TGTGCCAGCCCTCCCGGGACTAGCGGGGGCAACACAGATACGCAGTATTTT.

This clone was recorded only once. The chain employs TRBV30 and TRBJ1-5, with 10 nucleotides matching TRBD1. This CDR3 comprises 17 residues. With 0 bases clipped from V and 2 bases from J, the junction kept 7 bases outside the gene matches. The germline V gene encodes CDR1 GTSNPN and CDR2 SVGIG (reference sequence). The CDR3 DNA sequence: TGTGCCTGGAGTGTCCGGACAGGGGGTCATCGCAATCAGCCCCAGCATTTT. Translated: CAWSVRTGGHRNQPQHF.

This clone turned up a few times. The chain uses TRBV30 and TRBJ1-3; D is perhaps TRBD1 (5 bases). Trimming shortened V by 5 bases and J by 1 base, and 12 bases separated the two germline ends. Germline values: CDR1 GTSNPN, CDR2 SVGIG (reference sequence). The CDR3 runs 14 residues. The CDR3 reads CAWSGGGSGNTIYF. The CDR3 DNA is TGTGCCTGGTCCGGGGGAGGATCTGGAAACACCATATATTTT.

The J gene is TRBJ1-1, the V gene TRBV10-3, with D perhaps TRBD1 (5 bases). Looked up from germline, CDR1 is ENHRY and CDR2 is SYGVKD. Trimming removed 3 bases from V and 1 base from J, with 9 bases in between. CDR3 length: 14 residues. DNA of the CDR3: TGTGCCATCAGTGATCTTCAGGGGAACACTGAAGCTTTCTTT. Translated: CAISDLQGNTEAFF.

This clone was seen once. The rearrangement uses TRBV2 and TRBJ2-2; weak D call: TRBD2 (5 bases). Germline CDR1 and CDR2: SNHLY and FYNNEI. The CDR3 covers 15 residues. Trimming cost V 7 bases and J 8 bases, with 20 bases left between them. CDR3 in DNA: TGTGCCAGCATGCCCGGGATGTGGTCTTCGGGGGAGCTGTTTTTT. This gives the protein CASMPGMWSSGELFF.

J is TRBJ1-3 and V is TRBV30; D is unclear. Germline-derived CDR1 and CDR2 are GTSNPN and SVGIG (reference sequence). V was cut by 4 bases and J by 2 bases, with 12 bases left in between. This CDR3 region has 14 residues. The CDR3 loop reads CAWTDPGAGNTIYF. The CDR3 coding sequence is TGTGCCTGGACGGACCCCGGGGCTGGAAACACCATATATTTT.

The CDR3 sequence is CASSSGGQGVSNQPQHF. The CDR3 DNA sequence: TGTGCCAGCAGCTCGGGTGGACAGGGTGTTAGCAATCAGCCCCAGCATTTT. The chain combines TRBV7-9 with TRBJ1-5; 8 positions agree with TRBD1. This CDR3 is 17 amino acids long. The junction had 8 bases not matched to a gene; V was cut back by 4 bases and J by 0 bases. CDR1 SEHNR and CDR2 FQNEAQ come from the germline V gene (reference sequence).

This chain connects TRBV5-5 to TRBJ2-1; the match to TRBD1 covers 7 bases. Losses at the gene ends were 4 bases for V and 8 bases for J; bases not matched to a gene: 15. Germline V gives CDR1 SGHKS, CDR2 YYEKEE (reference sequence). The CDR3 spans 16 residues. This chain's CDR3 is CASSAAVGGPRDEQFF. DNA of the CDR3: TGTGCCAGCAGCGCGGCGGTAGGGGGCCCAAGGGATGAGCAGTTCTTC. The full variable domain, in which reference TRBV5-5 and TRBJ2-1 provide the parts outside the CDR3, is DAGVTQSPTHLIKTRGQQVTLRCSPISGHKSVSWYQQVLGQGPQFIFQYYEKEERGRGNFPDRFSARQFPNYSSELNVNALLLGDSALYLCASSAAVGGPRDEQFFGPGTRLTVL.

The chain combines TRBV4-1 with TRBJ2-3; TRBD2 aligns across 12 bases. The trim removed 2 bases at V and 0 bases at J, leaving 9 bases unmatched. Germline V gene lookup returns CDR1 MGHRA and CDR2 YSYEKL. The CDR3 totals 19 residues. The CDR3: CASSQPGLAGGTSTDTQYF. CDR3 DNA sequence: TGCGCCAGCAGCCAACCGGGACTAGCGGGTGGAACTAGCACAGATACGCAGTATTTT.

V gene TRBV27 combines with J gene TRBJ2-6, with 12 bases aligning to TRBD1. CDR1 MNHEY and CDR2 SMNVEV come from the germline V gene (reference sequence). V dropped 2 bases and J dropped 0; count of bases not matched to a gene: 8. This CDR3 has 20 residues. CDR3 region: CASSLRDRGRVGSGANVLTF. Here the CDR3 DNA reads TGTGCCAGCAGTTTACGGGACAGGGGGCGTGTTGGCTCTGGGGCCAACGTCCTGACTTTC.

The sample holds one count of this clone. The gene calls are TRBV4-1 and TRBJ2-1; 10 nucleotides align to TRBD2. The junction had 11 bases not matched to a gene; V was cut back by 0 bases and J by 6 bases. Per the germline V gene, CDR1 is MGHRA and CDR2 is YSYEKL. CDR3 size: 18 residues. The CDR3 region is CASSQESSGGAWGNEQFF. The CDR3 DNA follows: TGCGCCAGCAGCCAAGAGTCCAGCGGGGGGGCCTGGGGCAATGAGCAGTTCTTC.

The rearrangement links TRBV9 to TRBJ1-1; 9 bases match TRBD1. V was pared by 3 bases and J by 3 bases, with 9 bases of the junction left unmatched. Germline CDR1 SGDLS, CDR2 YYNGEE. CDR3 length: 16 amino acids. Here the CDR3 reads CASSAQIQGAHTEAFF. The DNA of the CDR3 is TGTGCCAGCAGCGCACAAATACAGGGGGCCCACACTGAAGCTTTCTTT.

The chain couples TRBV6-6 to TRBJ1-6, with TRBD1 matching 7 bases. CDR3 length: 17 residues. Germline CDR1 MNHNY, CDR2 SVGAGI (reference sequence). V dropped 5 bases and J dropped 1; count of bases not matched to a gene: 8. The CDR3 sequence: CASSRLNRGSYNSPLHF. The CDR3, as DNA: TGTGCCAGCAGTCGCCTAAACAGGGGATCCTATAATTCACCCCTCCACTTT.

This clone has only one observation. This chain uses TRBV28 with TRBJ1-3, with 8 bases that match TRBD1. Germline values: CDR1 MDHEN, CDR2 SYDVKM. V lost 6 bases, J lost 2 bases, and 9 bases stayed unmatched. This CDR3 spans 16 amino acids. The CDR3 here is CASRGTGEQAGNTIYF. Written as DNA, the CDR3 is TGTGCCAGCAGGGGGACAGGCGAGCAGGCTGGAAACACCATATATTTT. Drawing the rest from reference TRBV28 and TRBJ1-3, the complete variable domain is DVKVTQSSRYLVKRTGEKVFLECVQDMDHENMFWYRQDPGLGLRLIYFSYDVKMKEKGDIPEGYSVSREKKERFSLILESASTNQTSMYLCASRGTGEQAGNTIYFGEGSWLTVV.

The V call is TRBV7-2, the J call TRBJ1-1; 10 bases are a match to TRBD1. V gave up 5 bases and J gave up 5 bases; unmatched junction bases: 8. CDR1 is SGHTA and CDR2 is FQGNSA in the germline V gene. The length of the CDR3 is 15 residues. The CDR3 region has the DNA TGTGCCAGCAGCCCCCGGGACAGGGGAGGGACTGAAGCTTTCTTT. The encoded protein is CASSPRDRGGTEAFF.

This rearrangement joins TRBV6-5 to TRBJ1-1, with a weak D call TRBD1 (6 bases). The CDR3 runs 13 residues. V gave up 6 bases and J gave up 0 bases, with 8 bases separating them. Germline V gene sequence: CDR1 MNHEY, CDR2 SVGAGI. CDR3 in DNA: TGTGCCAGCAGAGGGACACTGAACACTGAAGCTTTCTTT. Protein product: CASRGTLNTEAFF.